This T cell receptor (beta chain) was captured in a study of T-cell memory formation after mild COVID-19. This clonotype was observed a handful of times. TCRdb itself ran the 5' RACE reads through MiXCR, one entry per CDR3 protein. The sample carries just over 50,000 distinct CDR3 sequences, roughly 9% recorded once. Germline CDR1 is MNHEY and CDR2 is SVGAGI. This CDR3 is built from 13 residues. V lost 7 bases to trimming and J lost 3 bases, with 11 bases between them. The chain carries TRBV6-5 and TRBJ2-3, with D uncertain. Sequenced sample: PBMCs or a T cell subset sorted from them (not recorded which). The TCR was taken from an adult woman who had mild COVID-19 (a few samples of this study predate the infection). Cell type and time point are not known. In nucleotides, the CDR3 is TGTGCCAGCAAAAACCTAGTGACAGATACGCAGTATTTT. It is translated as CASKNLVTDTQYF.